A single sample gave rise to the 26 T cell receptor beta chains below, sequenced in a study of blood T cell repertoires in COVID-19. Clones were sequenced by immunoSEQ multiplex PCR, and TCRdb holds only the in-frame ones, with some missing. The sample includes about 350,000 clones, around 91% of them seen just once. The sequenced sample was peripheral blood. Receptor source: a woman between 18 and 30 years old who had recovered from COVID-19.

The rearrangement joins TRBV10-3 to TRBJ2-3; 7 nucleotides line up with TRBD1. The CDR3 runs 14 residues. With 8 bases clipped from V and 5 bases from J, the junction kept 10 bases outside the gene matches. The germline V gene encodes CDR1 ENHRY and CDR2 SYGVKD. CDR3 region: CAIGRDSRIDTQYF. CDR3 DNA sequence: TGTGCCATCGGCCGGGACAGCCGGATAGATACGCAGTATTTT.

CDR3 sequence: CASSLTGYGNSPLHF. DNA of the CDR3: TGTGCCAGCAGCCTAACAGGCTACGGTAATTCACCCCTCCACTTT. The rearrangement links TRBV6-2 or TRBV6-3 to TRBJ1-6, with D perhaps matching TRBD1 (5 bases). The V gene lost 6 bases and the J gene lost 6 bases, with 15 bases spanning the gap. The CDR3 contains 15 residues. Per the germline V gene, CDR1 is MNHEY and CDR2 is SVGEGT.

The chain carries TRBV19 and TRBJ2-2; D gene unclear. Trimming removed 3 bases at V and 4 bases at J, with 9 bases between. CDR1 LNHDA and CDR2 SQIVND come from the germline V gene (reference sequence). This CDR3 region has 14 residues. For the CDR3, the DNA is TGTGCCAGTAGTATCGTCCAGGCCACCGGGGAGCTGTTTTTT. Protein product: CASSIVQATGELFF.

Concerning this clone itself: Other nucleotide sequences from this sample produce the same CDR3. The chain links TRBV9 to TRBJ1-2; D is perhaps TRBD1 (5 bases). V was trimmed by 0 bases and J by 4 bases, leaving 13 bases between them. There are 15 residues in the CDR3. Germline CDR1 and CDR2: SGDLS and YYNGEE. DNA for the CDR3: TGTGCCAGCAGCGTAGGGCAGGGCGTGGGCTATGGCTACACCTTC. The encoded protein is CASSVGQGVGYGYTF.

This clone is a singleton in its sample. This chain joins TRBV11-2 and TRBJ2-2; 14 nucleotides align to TRBD2. There are 18 residues in the CDR3. J was trimmed by 1 base and V by 2 bases; bases with no gene match: 3. Germline V gene lookup returns CDR1 SGHAT and CDR2 FQNNGV. In nucleotides, the CDR3 is TGTGCCAGCAGCTTACCGGGACTAGCGGGGGAGAACACCGGGGAGCTGTTTTTT. Translated: CASSLPGLAGENTGELFF.

The chain is built from TRBV7-7 and TRBJ2-5; weak D call: TRBD2 (6 bases). Trimming left V 5 bases short and J 2 bases short, with 15 bases between. CDR3 size: 15 residues. Germline CDR1 SSHAT, CDR2 FNYEAQ (reference sequence). The CDR3 coding sequence is TGTGCCAGCAGCCTATTTACCGGACTACAAGAGACCCAGTACTTC. Translation gives CASSLFTGLQETQYF.

The chain carries TRBV29-1 and TRBJ1-4; 7 positions agree with TRBD1. V was clipped by 6 bases and J by 0 bases; unmatched bases: 4. Germline V CDR1 and CDR2: SQVTM, ANQGSEA. CDR3 length equals 14 residues. The CDR3 protein is CSVADRATNEKLFF. CDR3 in DNA: TGCAGCGTCGCCGACAGGGCAACTAATGAAAAACTGTTTTTT.

The rearrangement uses TRBV10-3 and TRBJ1-5; TRBD1 matches at 8 bases. With V trimmed by 10 bases and J by 3 bases, 8 bases remained unmatched. CDR3 size: 14 residues. Germline CDR1 is ENHRY and CDR2 is SYGVKD. CDR3 sequence: CASRQGPTNQPQHF. The CDR3 nucleotides read TGTGCCAGTAGACAGGGGCCCACCAATCAGCCCCAGCATTTT.

The chain has TRBV27 and TRBJ2-5; a weak D match, TRBD1 (9 bases). The CDR3 totals 23 residues. Germline V gene lookup returns CDR1 MNHEY and CDR2 SMNVEV (reference sequence). The germline V and J ends were trimmed by 1 base and 3 bases, with 36 bases remaining between them. CDR3 bases: TGTGCCAGCAGTTTATGGGGTCACGGGACAGGGAATAGCGGGAAGGAACCCGAAGAGACCCAGTACTTC. As protein: CASSLWGHGTGNSGKEPEETQYF.

The CDR3 nucleotides are TGTGCCACCAGTGATCGGACAGGGGGAAACTATGGCTACACCTTC. This codes for CATSDRTGGNYGYTF. The chain links TRBV24-1 to TRBJ1-2, with 10 bases aligning to TRBD1. The trim removed 3 bases at V and 2 bases at J, leaving 2 bases unmatched. This CDR3 has 15 amino acids. Germline CDR1 reads KGHDR; CDR2 reads SFDVKD.

V gene TRBV6-2 or TRBV6-3 combines with J gene TRBJ2-5, with TRBD2 as a possible D gene (5 bases). Trimming took off 0 bases at V and 4 bases at J, with 12 bases between the two ends. Germline values: CDR1 MNHEY, CDR2 SVGEGT. This CDR3 comprises 15 residues. The CDR3 coding sequence is TGTGCCAGCAGTTACTCCCTATCGAGCGGAGAGACCCAGTACTTC. This translates into CASSYSLSSGETQYF.

The CDR3 coding sequence is TGCAGCGTCCTTAGGGCTAGCGGAACCACCGGGGAGCTGTTTTTT. Translated, it gives CSVLRASGTTGELFF. This chain uses TRBV29-1 with TRBJ2-2, with 7 nucleotides matching TRBD2. The germline CDR1 and CDR2 sequences are SQVTM and ANQGSEA. The CDR3 runs 15 residues. The junction had 11 bases not matched to a gene; V was cut back by 6 bases and J by 4 bases.

The V call is TRBV6-2 or TRBV6-3, the J call TRBJ2-2; maybe TRBD2 (5 bases). This CDR3 is built from 11 residues. Germline V gene sequence: CDR1 MNHEY, CDR2 SVGEGT. Trimming pared 5 bases from V and 7 bases from J, leaving 5 bases between. The CDR3 reads CASSRGGELFF. In DNA form, the CDR3 reads TGTGCCAGCAGTCGGGGCGGGGAGCTGTTTTTT.

The chain carries TRBV7-9 and TRBJ1-4, with D hard to call. The ends were cut back, 1 base at V and 2 bases at J, with 5 bases in the middle. This CDR3 comprises 14 residues. In germline, CDR1 is SEHNR, CDR2 FQNEAQ (reference sequence). In DNA, the CDR3 is TGTGCCAGCAGCTTAGTCCGGACTAATGAAAAACTGTTTTTT. Its translation is CASSLVRTNEKLFF.

The chain carries TRBV5-1 and TRBJ2-5; D might be TRBD2 (6 bases). The CDR3 sequence is 15 residues long. Deletions cut 4 bases from V and 0 bases from J, with 13 bases between. Germline values: CDR1 SGHRS, CDR2 YFSETQ. This chain's CDR3 is CASSRSGSYQETQYF. CDR3 bases: TGCGCCAGCAGCAGGAGCGGGTCTTACCAAGAGACCCAGTACTTC.

The gene calls are TRBV6-5 and TRBJ1-1; the match to TRBD1 covers 7 bases. CDR3 length: 12 residues. V shed 6 bases and J 11 bases; nucleotides not matched to a gene: 9. Germline V gene data show CDR1 as MNHEY and CDR2 as SVGAGI. The CDR3 here is CASRLTGRLAFF. As DNA, the CDR3 is TGTGCCAGCAGGCTGACAGGGCGGTTGGCTTTCTTT.

This chain connects TRBV14 to TRBJ1-2; 9 nucleotides line up with TRBD1. CDR3 size: 17 residues. Trimming cost V 2 bases and J 0 bases; bases outside gene matches: 7. The germline V gene has CDR1 SGHDN and CDR2 FVKESK. In nucleotides, the CDR3 is TGTGCCAGCAGCCAATGGGGACAGGGCCAGCCTAACTATGGCTACACCTTC. This gives the protein CASSQWGQGQPNYGYTF.

The table lists this clone with many counts. DNA for the CDR3: TGTGCCAGCAGCCTAGGGGGCGAGCAGTACGTC. Translation gives CASSLGGEQYV. The J gene is TRBJ2-7, the V gene TRBV6-2 or TRBV6-3; possibly TRBD1 for D (6 bases). CDR1 MNHEY and CDR2 SVGEGT come from the germline V gene. The ends were cut back, 6 bases at V and 6 bases at J, with 9 bases in the middle. The CDR3 runs to 11 residues.

The genes are TRBV7-6 and TRBJ2-3; a weak D match, TRBD2 (5 bases). Trimming took off 2 bases at V and 1 base at J, with 13 bases between the two ends. Germline CDR1 SGHVS, CDR2 FNYEAQ. The CDR3 spans 16 residues. CDR3 sequence reads: CASSLRMGSGTDTQYF. CDR3 sequence (DNA): TGTGCCAGCAGCTTACGGATGGGTAGCGGCACAGATACGCAGTATTTT.

The genes are TRBV5-1 and TRBJ1-1, with D perhaps matching TRBD1 (6 bases). V lost 0 bases and J lost 5, with 17 bases in between. Germline-derived CDR1 and CDR2 are SGHRS and YFSETQ. This CDR3 is built from 16 residues. The CDR3 loop reads CASSLDPTGYRTEAFF. CDR3 nucleotide sequence: TGCGCCAGCAGCTTGGACCCTACAGGGTATCGGACTGAAGCTTTCTTT.

The chain couples TRBV27 to TRBJ2-7; 13 bases line up with TRBD2. Trimming took 2 bases from V and 7 from J; bases not matched to a gene: 14. CDR1 is MNHEY, CDR2 SMNVEV, per germline (reference sequence). The CDR3 has 18 residues. CDR3 DNA: TGTGCCAGCAGTTTAAAGGGACTAGCGGGATCACCCTCCCAAGAGCAGTACGTC. The encoded protein is CASSLKGLAGSPSQEQYV.

This clone was recorded once. For the CDR3, the DNA is TGTGCCAGCAGTGAACAGCAGGGAGGTAATTCACCCCTCCACTTT. Translation gives CASSEQQGGNSPLHF. The chain combines TRBV25-1 with TRBJ1-6, with a weak D call TRBD1 (5 bases). Between the trimmed V and J ends, which lost 2 bases and 6 bases, there was a span of 11 bases. The CDR3 runs to 15 residues. Germline loops: CDR1 MGHDK, CDR2 SYGVNS.

This clone was detected only once. The rearrangement joins TRBV6-5 to TRBJ2-5; D perhaps matches TRBD2 (6 bases). CDR1 MNHEY and CDR2 SVGAGI come from the germline V gene. Trimming took 2 bases from V and 5 from J, leaving 18 bases between them. The CDR3 spans 16 residues. This CDR3 is CASSYGRRGGDETQYF. The CDR3 DNA sequence: TGTGCCAGCAGTTACGGTCGGAGGGGCGGGGATGAGACCCAGTACTTC.

CDR3 coding DNA: TGCGCCAGCGGCATACTAGCGGGAGTTGTCAATGAGCAGTTCTTC. It codes for CASGILAGVVNEQFF. The gene calls are TRBV4-3 and TRBJ2-1, with TRBD2 matching 11 bases. The J segment lost 6 bases and the V segment lost 8 bases, leaving 9 bases of the junction unmatched. Per the germline V gene, CDR1 is LGHNA and CDR2 is YSLEER. CDR3 length: 15 amino acids.

The chain joins TRBV7-2 to TRBJ1-1, with 7 positions matching TRBD1. Germline V lookup: CDR1 SGHTA, CDR2 FQGNSA. The CDR3 loop spans 14 amino acids. V gave up 5 bases and J gave up 2 bases; unmatched junction bases: 5. CDR3 region: CASSRTGDNTEAFF. The CDR3 region has the DNA TGTGCCAGCAGCCGGACAGGCGATAACACTGAAGCTTTCTTT.

The rearrangement uses TRBV5-4 and TRBJ2-3; 10 nucleotides agree with TRBD2. This CDR3 is built from 18 residues. Losses at the gene ends were 2 bases for V and 6 bases for J; bases not matched to a gene: 15. Germline V gives CDR1 SGHNT, CDR2 YYREEE (reference sequence). CDR3 loop: CASSFGGSGSSGSDTQYF. The DNA for the CDR3 is TGTGCCAGCAGCTTCGGCGGTAGTGGGTCTAGCGGGAGTGATACGCAGTATTTT.